These 15 T cell receptor beta chains were sequenced from one sample in a study of T cell responses to AZD1222 COVID-19 vaccine. The protocol was immunoSEQ multiplex PCR, while the TCRdb copy is restricted to in-frame clones and leaves out a portion. The repertoire holds approximately 90,000 clones, with over 85% as singletons. The specimen comprised peripheral blood, sampled on day 0 of AZD1222 vaccination. The origin of the receptors is an adult in good health.

In this sample, this clone turned up once. The chain employs TRBV4-1 and TRBJ1-2, with 8 bases lining up with TRBD1. V gave up 4 bases and J gave up 6 bases; unmatched junction bases: 13. The CDR3 covers 16 residues. Germline values: CDR1 MGHRA, CDR2 YSYEKL. CDR3 bases: TGCGCCAGCAGCCCCCGGCAGGGGGCGCGTTTCGATGGCTACACCTTC. Its translation is CASSPRQGARFDGYTF.

The rearrangement links TRBV15 to TRBJ2-5; possible D gene TRBD2, 5 bases. This CDR3 contains 16 residues. V was shortened by 0 bases and J by 5 bases, with 16 bases between the two germline ends. CDR1 is LNHNV, CDR2 YYDKDF, per germline (reference sequence). The CDR3, as DNA: TGTGCCACCAGCAGAGAGCGAGGGCTAGGCGGGGAGACCCAGTACTTC. Protein: CATSRERGLGGETQYF.

The rearrangement uses TRBV27 and TRBJ1-5; 7 nucleotides match TRBD1. J was trimmed by 9 bases and V by 4 bases; bases with no gene match: 9. Germline values: CDR1 MNHEY, CDR2 SMNVEV (reference sequence). CDR3 length equals 14 residues. CDR3 in amino acids: CASSSGTAFGPQHF. The DNA for the CDR3 is TGTGCCAGCAGTTCCGGGACAGCCTTCGGGCCCCAGCATTTT.

The rearrangement links TRBV5-1 to TRBJ1-2, with a weak D call TRBD1 (5 bases). The CDR3 length is 14 residues. CDR1 and CDR2 from the germline V gene are SGHRS and YFSETQ. The V and J ends lost 2 bases and 0 bases respectively, with 8 bases between them. DNA of the CDR3: TGCGCCAGCAGCTTCGAGGGGCCTAACTATGGCTACACCTTC. This codes for CASSFEGPNYGYTF.

The V call is TRBV27, the J call TRBJ1-5; 10 nucleotides match TRBD1. This CDR3 is built from 18 residues. V lost 6 bases to trimming and J lost 6 bases; unmatched junction nucleotides: 17. Germline lookup yields CDR1 MNHEY and CDR2 SMNVEV (reference sequence). The DNA of the CDR3 is TGTGCCAGCAGCAAGGGACAGGGGTCCGGAGTTCGGGGTCAGCCCCAGCATTTT. Amino acids: CASSKGQGSGVRGQPQHF.

This clone was observed a single time. V and J are TRBV28 and TRBJ1-6; no reliable D call. CDR1 is MDHEN and CDR2 is SYDVKM in the germline V gene. CDR3 length equals 14 residues. With 6 bases removed from V and 4 bases from J, the gap between germline ends came to 10 bases. The CDR3 DNA sequence: TGTGCCAGCAGGCCGGGAGGGTATAATTCACCCCTCCACTTT. Translated: CASRPGGYNSPLHF.

The chain links TRBV19 to TRBJ2-1, with D perhaps matching TRBD2 (6 bases). The germline V and J ends were trimmed by 7 bases and 6 bases, with 19 bases remaining between them. Germline V lookup: CDR1 LNHDA, CDR2 SQIVND (reference sequence). The CDR3 is 15 residues long. Here the CDR3 reads CASTETSPRGNEQFF. The CDR3 region has the DNA TGTGCCAGTACCGAAACTAGCCCTCGAGGCAATGAGCAGTTCTTC.

This clone was counted once. The chain recombines TRBV18 with TRBJ2-7; D is perhaps TRBD1 or TRBD2 (5 bases each). The CDR3 covers 14 residues. Germline-derived CDR1 and CDR2 are KGHSH and LQKENI. Trimming took off 5 bases at V and 4 bases at J, with 15 bases between the two ends. The CDR3 sequence is CASSSGLDSYEQYF. The DNA for the CDR3 is TGTGCCAGCTCATCCGGACTCGACAGTTACGAGCAGTACTTC.

This chain uses TRBV2 with TRBJ2-1; a weak D match, TRBD1 (6 bases). The CDR3 spans 13 residues. V lost 9 bases, J lost 2 bases, and 11 bases lay in between. The germline V gene has CDR1 SNHLY and CDR2 FYNNEI. The chain's CDR3 is CASSGTTYNEQFF. The CDR3 bases are TGTGCCAGTTCCGGGACAACCTACAATGAGCAGTTCTTC.

V gene TRBV19 combines with J gene TRBJ1-5, with no clear D. This CDR3 spans 12 amino acids. Germline lookup yields CDR1 LNHDA and CDR2 SQIVND (reference sequence). The V gene lost 5 bases and the J gene lost 1 base, with 3 bases spanning the gap. CDR3 nucleotides: TGTGCCAGTAGTGTAAGCAATCAGCCCCAGCATTTT. It codes for CASSVSNQPQHF.

The CDR3 spells CASGLAGGVYNEQFF. The DNA of the CDR3 is TGTGCCAGCGGGCTAGCGGGGGGTGTGTACAATGAGCAGTTCTTC. J is TRBJ2-1 and V is TRBV6-5, with TRBD2 matching over 11 bases. Trimming took 8 bases from V and 4 from J; bases not matched to a gene: 7. The CDR3 covers 15 residues. Germline CDR1 MNHEY, CDR2 SVGAGI.

The rearrangement joins TRBV7-3 to TRBJ2-1; a possible D gene is TRBD2 (5 bases). Looked up from germline, CDR1 is SGHTA and CDR2 is FQGTGA. The V end lost 4 bases, the J end lost 5 bases, and 12 bases lay between the germline ends. CDR3 length equals 14 residues. CDR3 in amino acids: CASSSPGIHNEQFF. The DNA of the CDR3 is TGTGCCAGCAGCTCCCCCGGGATTCACAATGAGCAGTTCTTC.

As DNA, the CDR3 is TGTGCCAGCAGTCCGGCCGGGTCTAGGTATGGCTACACCTTC. As protein: CASSPAGSRYGYTF. The V and J genes are TRBV27 and TRBJ1-2; D not resolved. This CDR3 spans 14 amino acids. Germline V gene sequence: CDR1 MNHEY, CDR2 SMNVEV (reference sequence). Trimming shortened V by 5 bases and J by 5 bases, and 15 bases separated the two germline ends.

This clone was observed once. V is TRBV5-1 and J is TRBJ1-2; TRBD1 matches at 7 bases. This CDR3 comprises 14 residues. V gave up 5 bases and J gave up 4 bases; unmatched junction bases: 8. Germline V CDR1 and CDR2: SGHRS, YFSETQ. This chain's CDR3 is CASRETGAGYGYTF. CDR3 in DNA: TGCGCCAGCAGGGAAACAGGGGCAGGCTATGGCTACACCTTC.

The chain joins TRBV7-9 to TRBJ1-2; TRBD1 might be the D (6 bases). The CDR3 is 13 residues long. V lost 2 bases to trimming and J lost 5 bases, with 9 bases between them. Germline V gene data show CDR1 as SEHNR and CDR2 as FQNEAQ (reference sequence). Here the CDR3 DNA reads TGTGCCAGCAGCTTATGGACAGATTATGGCTACACCTTC. Encoded protein: CASSLWTDYGYTF. Variable domain in full (rest from reference TRBV7-9 and TRBJ1-2): DTGVSQNPRHKITKRGQNVTFRCDPISEHNRLYWYRQTLGQGPEFLTYFQNEAQLEKSRLLSDRFSAERPKGSFSTLEIQRTEQGDSAMYLCASSLWTDYGYTFGSGTRLTVV.